The 22 T cell receptor beta chains below were found in one sample sequenced in a study of blood T cell repertoires in COVID-19. TCRdb keeps only in-frame clones here, not all; method: immunoSEQ multiplex PCR. The data contain under 110,000 clones, approximately 92% of them seen just once; the ten biggest clones take up approximately 5.4%. Sample: peripheral blood. These TCRs come from a man aged 50 or older with active COVID-19.

The chain employs TRBV5-5 and TRBJ2-6; 9 nucleotides match TRBD1. V lost 1 base, J lost 4 bases, and 3 bases stayed unmatched. CDR1 is SGHKS and CDR2 is YYEKEE in the germline V gene (reference sequence). This CDR3 has 16 residues. The CDR3: CASSLTGGAGANVLTF. The CDR3, as DNA: TGTGCCAGCAGCTTGACAGGGGGCGCCGGGGCCAACGTCCTGACTTTC.

This clone was detected a few times. The chain uses TRBV29-1 and TRBJ2-7; 13 bases line up with TRBD2. This CDR3 has 13 residues. V lost 6 bases, J lost 6 bases, and 5 bases stayed unmatched. Germline assignment: CDR1 SQVTM and CDR2 ANQGSEA. This chain's CDR3 is CSVAGTSGAEQYF. For the CDR3, the DNA is TGCAGCGTCGCCGGGACTAGCGGGGCCGAGCAGTACTTC.

V is TRBV6-2 or TRBV6-3 and J is TRBJ1-5, with 8 positions matching TRBD1. With 4 bases clipped from V and 4 bases from J, the junction kept 9 bases outside the gene matches. Germline V CDR1 and CDR2: MNHEY, SVGEGT. The CDR3 length is 16 residues. For the CDR3, the DNA is TGTGCCAGCAGTTCCTATGACAGGGGAACAAATCAGCCCCAGCATTTT. As protein: CASSSYDRGTNQPQHF.

V gene TRBV5-1 combines with J gene TRBJ1-5; tentatively, D is TRBD1 (6 bases). Deletions cut 0 bases from V and 2 bases from J, with 12 bases between. The CDR3 has 16 amino acids. CDR1 SGHRS and CDR2 YFSETQ come from the germline V gene. CDR3 nucleotides: TGCGCCAGCAGCTTGGCCCCACAGGGAGGCAATCAGCCCCAGCATTTT. As protein: CASSLAPQGGNQPQHF.

The V call is TRBV18, the J call TRBJ1-4; D might be TRBD1 (6 bases). Germline CDR1 is KGHSH and CDR2 is LQKENI. This CDR3 has 15 residues. The V and J ends lost 3 bases and 6 bases respectively, with 14 bases between them. The CDR3 coding sequence is TGTGCCAGCTCACCCCGGGCAGGGGCGGATGAAAAACTGTTTTTT. As protein: CASSPRAGADEKLFF.

The sample holds one count of this clone. The CDR3 region is CASSRDPGGYTF. The CDR3 DNA sequence: TGTGCCAGCAGCCGGGATCCGGGGGGCTACACCTTC. The rearrangement links TRBV7-8 to TRBJ1-2, with D hard to call. V was shortened by 5 bases and J by 8 bases, with 12 bases between the two germline ends. Germline V gene data show CDR1 as SGHVS and CDR2 as FQNEAQ. The CDR3 loop spans 12 amino acids.

J is TRBJ2-1 and V is TRBV7-3; 9 bases map to TRBD2. The CDR3 is 15 amino acids. V was pared by 5 bases and J by 6 bases, with 8 bases of the junction left unmatched. Germline V CDR1 and CDR2: SGHTA, FQGTGA. The CDR3 here is CASSPLAGALNEQFF. CDR3 DNA sequence: TGTGCCAGCAGCCCATTAGCGGGAGCCCTCAATGAGCAGTTCTTC.

V is TRBV28 and J is TRBJ2-4, with 9 bases that match TRBD1. The CDR3 has 15 amino acids. With 6 bases clipped from V and 6 bases from J, the junction kept 9 bases outside the gene matches. Germline V gene sequence: CDR1 MDHEN, CDR2 SYDVKM. The CDR3 region is CASSFTGGVANIQYF. The CDR3, as DNA: TGTGCCAGCAGCTTTACAGGGGGCGTTGCAAACATTCAGTACTTC.

This clone appeared a single time. This sequence joins TRBV28 and TRBJ1-5; D is unclear. This CDR3 comprises 14 residues. Germline V CDR1 and CDR2: MDHEN, SYDVKM. V shed 4 bases and J shed 2 bases, with 9 bases lying between them. This chain's CDR3 is CASSSRGGNQPQHF. The CDR3 DNA sequence: TGTGCCAGCAGTTCCCGGGGTGGCAATCAGCCCCAGCATTTT.

The rearrangement links TRBV6-5 to TRBJ2-7; D gene unclear. Germline V gives CDR1 MNHEY, CDR2 SVGAGI. This CDR3 is 15 amino acids long. V was clipped by 0 bases and J by 0 bases, with 9 bases between them. The CDR3 spells CASSYSVPSSYEQYF. CDR3 DNA: TGTGCCAGCAGTTACTCGGTTCCCAGCTCCTACGAGCAGTACTTC.

The CDR3 nucleotides are TGTGCCACCAGCTCCCCGGACAGGGCCTATGATACGCAGTATTTT. As protein: CATSSPDRAYDTQYF. The chain joins TRBV15 to TRBJ2-3, with 8 bases identical to TRBD1. The CDR3 consists of 15 residues. After removal of 5 bases from V and 6 bases from J, the junction contained 10 bases not matched to a gene. The V gene's germline CDR1 is LNHNV and CDR2 YYDKDF (reference sequence).

This chain joins TRBV11-3 and TRBJ2-1, with D hard to call. V lost 0 bases and J lost 5, with 5 bases in between. This CDR3 region has 13 residues. The germline CDR1 and CDR2 sequences are SGHNT and YENEEA. The CDR3 region is CASSLDRDNEQFF. The CDR3 DNA follows: TGTGCCAGCAGCTTAGACCGTGACAATGAGCAGTTCTTC.

The rearrangement joins TRBV11-2 to TRBJ2-2; TRBD2 aligns across 8 bases. The CDR3 totals 15 residues. Germline-derived CDR1 and CDR2 are SGHAT and FQNNGV. The ends lost 6 bases at V and 4 bases at J; junction bases unmatched: 7. CDR3 sequence: CASRLGGASTGELFF. The CDR3 DNA reads as TGTGCCAGCAGACTCGGGGGGGCTAGCACCGGGGAGCTGTTTTTT.

The chain has TRBV3-1 (or the pseudogene TRBV3-2) and TRBJ1-3, with D maybe TRBD1 (5 bases). This CDR3 region has 16 residues. Germline lookup yields CDR1 LGHDT and CDR2 YNNKEL (reference sequence). Trimming removed 3 bases at V and 2 bases at J, with 14 bases between. The DNA of the CDR3 is TGTGCCAGCAGCCATGGGGCCTTTCTCGCTGGAAACACCATATATTTT. Translated, it gives CASSHGAFLAGNTIYF.

J is TRBJ2-2 and V is TRBV30; D ambiguous. Germline V gene data show CDR1 as GTSNPN and CDR2 as SVGIG (reference sequence). The V and J ends lost 4 bases and 4 bases respectively, with 4 bases between them. The CDR3 loop spans 11 amino acids. CDR3 in DNA: TGTGCCTGGACCGTCACCGGGGAGCTGTTTTTT. Residues: CAWTVTGELFF.

CDR3 in amino acids: CASSSRGVAGNSQPQHF. CDR3 sequence (DNA): TGTGCCAGCAGCTCCCGCGGGGTCGCAGGGAATTCTCAGCCCCAGCATTTT. The V and J genes are TRBV7-2 and TRBJ1-5; maybe TRBD1 (5 bases). The CDR3 has 17 residues. Trimming left V 4 bases short and J 6 bases short, with 22 bases between. The germline V gene has CDR1 SGHTA and CDR2 FQGNSA.

The chain has TRBV4-1 and TRBJ2-1; 10 nucleotides line up with TRBD2. This CDR3 has 14 residues. With V trimmed by 3 bases and J by 10 bases, 6 bases remained unmatched. Germline V CDR1 and CDR2: MGHRA, YSYEKL. The CDR3 DNA reads as TGCGCCAGCAGCCATCCGGGACTAGCGTCCGAGCAGTTCTTC. Translating it yields CASSHPGLASEQFF.

The rearrangement links TRBV7-3 to TRBJ2-1; 12 bases align to TRBD2. Looked up from germline, CDR1 is SGHTA and CDR2 is FQGTGA. The CDR3 loop spans 14 amino acids. The V gene end was trimmed by 5 bases and the J gene end by 15 bases; junction bases not matched to a gene: 11. In nucleotides, the CDR3 is TGTGCCAGCAGCCCACCCACTACTAGCGGGAGGCGGTTCTTC. This sequence encodes CASSPPTTSGRRFF.

The chain couples TRBV7-8 to TRBJ2-3; 13 bases are a match to TRBD2. Trimming at V came to 5 bases and at J to 6 bases, leaving 8 bases not matched to a gene. The CDR3 spans 16 residues. The germline V gene encodes CDR1 SGHVS and CDR2 FQNEAQ. Here the CDR3 reads CASSQLAGGEWDTQYF. DNA of the CDR3: TGTGCCAGCAGCCAACTAGCGGGAGGGGAATGGGATACGCAGTATTTT.

The V call is TRBV5-4, the J call TRBJ2-1; 8 nucleotides agree with TRBD1. Unmatched junction bases numbered 15, after V lost 9 bases and J lost 1 base. Per the germline V gene, CDR1 is SGHNT and CDR2 is YYREEE (reference sequence). The CDR3 spans 17 residues. DNA for the CDR3: TGTGCCACCACAAGGGGTGCGGACAGGGAGTCCTACAATGAGCAGTTCTTC. Its protein product is CATTRGADRESYNEQFF. The whole variable domain, filled in from reference TRBV5-4 and TRBJ2-1, reads ETGVTQSPTHLIKTRGQQVTLRCSSQSGHNTVSWYQQALGQGPQFIFQYYREEENGRGNFPPRFSGLQFPNYSSELNVNALELDDSALYLCATTRGADRESYNEQFFGPGTRLTVL.

V and J are TRBV5-1 and TRBJ2-1; TRBD2 might be the D (5 bases). Germline CDR1 is SGHRS and CDR2 is YFSETQ. CDR3 length equals 17 residues. Deletions cut 7 bases from V and 0 bases from J, with 20 bases between. CDR3 bases: TGCGCCAGCGCCCGCGGACTCCAAGGGAGCTCCTACAATGAGCAGTTCTTC. This translates into CASARGLQGSSYNEQFF. Drawing the rest from reference TRBV5-1 and TRBJ2-1, the complete variable domain is KAGVTQTPRYLIKTRGQQVTLSCSPISGHRSVSWYQQTPGQGLQFLFEYFSETQRNKGNFPGRFSGRQFSNSRSEMNVSTLELGDSALYLCASARGLQGSSYNEQFFGPGTRLTVL.

V usage is TRBV3-1 (or the pseudogene TRBV3-2) and J usage is TRBJ2-1, with D perhaps TRBD2 (6 bases). The CDR3 contains 18 residues. Germline V gene lookup returns CDR1 LGHDT and CDR2 YNNKEL (reference sequence). Trimming took 0 bases from V and 0 from J, leaving 15 bases between them. CDR3 loop: CASSQDYGTFGSYNEQFF. CDR3 nucleotides: TGTGCCAGCAGCCAAGACTACGGGACTTTCGGCTCCTACAATGAGCAGTTCTTC.